These T cell receptor beta chains were read from a single sample in a study of T cell repertoires in cytomegalovirus infection. These receptors are not linked to any known antigen. TCRdb used MiXCR to reprocess the reads, holding one entry per CDR3 protein. Of 750,000 to 900,000 distinct CDR3 sequences listed, about 29% are singletons. The specimen was cultured CD8+ T cells from PBMCs, collected from culture after CMV antigen stimulation. The receptors come from a human donor in good health (CMV status not recorded). Some clones in this sample may be carry-over from other donors' samples. The CDR3 runs from the conserved cysteine through the conserved F or W. D genes are given only for firm matches. The listing skips clone size in some rows; elsewhere it reads once, few, many or a size class.

CDR3aa: CASSLARLAGAYNEQFF
CDR3nt: TGTGCCAGCAGCTTGGCCAGACTAGCGGGGGCGTACAATGAGCAGTTCTTC
j_gene: TRBJ2-1
abundance: many
v_gene: TRBV5-6
d_gene: TRBD2

CDR3aa: CASRGSPEAFF
CDR3nt: TGTGCCAGCAGAGGGTCACCTGAAGCTTTCTTT
j_gene: TRBJ1-1
abundance: NA
v_gene: TRBV2
d_gene: NA

CDR3aa: CASSSPRNEQFF
CDR3nt: TGTGCCAGCAGCTCCCCTAGGAATGAGCAGTTCTTC
j_gene: TRBJ2-1
abundance: few
v_gene: TRBV7-6
d_gene: NA

CDR3aa: CASSSLTSGDQETQYF
CDR3nt: TGTGCCAGCAGTTCCCTGACTAGCGGGGACCAAGAGACCCAGTACTTC
j_gene: TRBJ2-5
abundance: few
v_gene: TRBV27
d_gene: TRBD2

CDR3aa: CASGGDGNQPQHF
CDR3nt: TGTGCCAGTGGAGGGGACGGGAATCAGCCCCAGCATTTT
j_gene: TRBJ1-5
abundance: NA
v_gene: TRBV19
d_gene: NA

CDR3aa: CASSYSPTEPQETQYF
CDR3nt: TGTGCCAGCAGTTACTCCCCGACAGAACCTCAAGAGACCCAGTACTTC
j_gene: TRBJ2-5
abundance: NA
v_gene: TRBV6-2/TRBV6-3
d_gene: NA

CDR3aa: CASSQTGQANSPLHF
CDR3nt: TGTGCCAGCAGCCAAACGGGACAGGCGAATTCACCCCTCCACTTT
j_gene: TRBJ1-6
abundance: NA
v_gene: TRBV3-1
d_gene: TRBD1

CDR3aa: CASSQRGAGANEQFF
CDR3nt: TGTGCCAGCAGCCAGAGAGGAGCGGGGGCCAATGAGCAGTTCTTC
j_gene: TRBJ2-1
abundance: NA
v_gene: TRBV25-1
d_gene: TRBD2

CDR3aa: CASSWGTSSYNEQFF
CDR3nt: TGTGCCAGCAGTTGGGGCACTAGCTCCTACAATGAGCAGTTCTTC
j_gene: TRBJ2-1
abundance: few
v_gene: TRBV28
d_gene: NA

CDR3aa: CASSLQGSHNEQFF
CDR3nt: TGTGCCAGTAGTTTGCAGGGCTCGCACAATGAGCAGTTCTTC
j_gene: TRBJ2-1
abundance: NA
v_gene: TRBV19
d_gene: NA

CDR3aa: CAISEWKSGANVLTF
CDR3nt: TGTGCCATCAGTGAGTGGAAATCTGGGGCCAACGTCCTGACTTTC
j_gene: TRBJ2-6
abundance: NA
v_gene: TRBV10-3
d_gene: NA

CDR3aa: CASGEPPYNEQFF
CDR3nt: TGTGCCAGCGGGGAGCCCCCTTACAATGAGCAGTTCTTC
j_gene: TRBJ2-1
abundance: few
v_gene: TRBV6-6
d_gene: NA

CDR3aa: CSVPLGGGGANEQFF
CDR3nt: TGCAGCGTTCCATTGGGGGGAGGGGGGGCCAATGAGCAGTTCTTC
j_gene: TRBJ2-1
abundance: NA
v_gene: TRBV29-1
d_gene: NA

CDR3aa: CASSRSLSSGNTIYF
CDR3nt: TGTGCCAGCAGCCGTTCCCTCTCCTCTGGAAACACCATATATTTT
j_gene: TRBJ1-3
abundance: few
v_gene: TRBV7-6
d_gene: NA

CDR3aa: CASSRTGGAMNTEAFF
CDR3nt: TGTGCCAGCAGTAGGACAGGGGGCGCCATGAACACTGAAGCTTTCTTT
j_gene: TRBJ1-1
abundance: few
v_gene: TRBV27
d_gene: TRBD1

CDR3aa: CASSLDRWWQWNYGYTF
CDR3nt: TGTGCCAGCAGTTTAGATCGGTGGTGGCAGTGGAACTATGGCTACACCTTC
j_gene: TRBJ1-2
abundance: NA
v_gene: TRBV12-3/TRBV12-4
d_gene: NA

CDR3aa: CASRRSTEAFF
CDR3nt: TGTGCCAGCAGGCGGTCCACTGAAGCTTTCTTT
j_gene: TRBJ1-1
abundance: many
v_gene: TRBV7-2
d_gene: NA

CDR3aa: CASSIDLGTGGEFF
CDR3nt: TGTGCCAGTAGTATAGATCTCGGGACAGGGGGCGAATTTTTC
j_gene: TRBJ2-7
abundance: NA
v_gene: TRBV19
d_gene: TRBD1

CDR3aa: CASSFSGTYEQYF
CDR3nt: TGTGCCAGCAGCTTTTCGGGAACCTACGAGCAGTACTTC
j_gene: TRBJ2-7
abundance: many
v_gene: TRBV7-9
d_gene: NA

CDR3aa: CSARADRGPGEQYF
CDR3nt: TGCAGTGCTAGAGCGGACAGGGGGCCGGGCGAGCAGTACTTC
j_gene: TRBJ2-7
abundance: NA
v_gene: TRBV20-1
d_gene: TRBD1